Below, one T cell receptor beta chain is given with its context. Its antigen is currently unknown. The table came from immunoSEQ multiplex PCR; TCRdb's copy has only in-frame clones and leaves some out. In the table there are around 140,000 clones, about 89% of which are singletons. V was pared by 5 bases and J by 6 bases, with 5 bases of the junction left unmatched. Germline CDR1 is SQVTM and CDR2 is ANQGSEA. This CDR3 has 12 amino acids. This sample is part of a study of T cell responses to AZD1222 COVID-19 vaccine. The study, taken as a whole, reports: Variant regions that are unmutated are reportedly the target of nearly half of spike-specific TCRs. Repertoires were collected only later (after the peak T cell response had occurred). Seropositivity was recorded at baseline in only five to seven AZD1222 recipients.

The receptor was derived from an adult who received the AZD1222 COVID-19 vaccine. The sequencing used peripheral blood, collected 28 days after the second AZD1222 dose. This chain uses TRBV29-1 with TRBJ2-3; 7 bases agree with TRBD1. CDR3 amino acids: CSVWTGGDTQYF. CDR3 in DNA: TGCAGCGTTTGGACAGGTGGTGATACGCAGTATTTT.